This T cell receptor (beta chain) was captured by sequencing in a study of cytomegalovirus exposure and HLA in healthy donors. In the study overall: A data release that came early held tens of millions of unique TCRs from HLA-typed donors.

PCR involved 60 Vbeta and 13 Jbeta primers. Sequenced by immunoSEQ multiplex PCR; TCRdb stores in-frame clones only, minus some. The sample consists of 100,000 to 150,000 clones, around 80% of them appearing once. Study outcomes and limitations: Prior analysis indicated that the majority of TCR beta V segments exhibited productivity approximately 90% or approximately 30% of the time.

As to this clone: Its specificity is unknown.

J gave up 5 bases and V 3 bases, and 6 bases lay outside the gene matches. The CDR3 extends over 15 amino acids. Germline CDR1 MNHEY, CDR2 SVGAGI. The sample taken for sequencing was PBMCs. This receptor was identified in a woman in her 30s in good health and CMV-seronegative. The rearrangement uses TRBV6-5 and TRBJ2-5, with 10 bases aligning to TRBD2. The CDR3 reads CASSYEASGSETQYF. The CDR3 nucleotides are TGTGCCAGCAGTTATGAGGCTAGCGGGAGTGAGACCCAGTACTTC.